Following are 10 T cell receptor beta chains from one sample sequenced in a study of CD8 T cells in Susac syndrome. With random hexamers, reverse transcription was performed on 0.5 to 1 ug of RNA. Each CDR3 protein is one row after TCRdb ran MiXCR on the immunoSEQ multiplex PCR reads. The table shows some 96,000 distinct CDR3 sequences, with around 95% occurring only once. Sequencing used CD8+ T cells from PBMCs. The receptors were gathered from a human donor with Susac syndrome.

The chain is built from TRBV29-1 and TRBJ1-1; 8 nucleotides agree with TRBD1. The V and J ends lost 6 bases and 2 bases, in that order; junction bases with no gene match: 11. The CDR3 has 15 residues. CDR1 and CDR2 (germline): SQVTM, ANQGSEA. CDR3 in amino acids: CSVTQGVERNTEAFF. The CDR3 DNA reads TGCAGCGTGACACAGGGGGTAGAGAGAAACACTGAAGCTTTCTTT. The complete variable domain, with remaining parts taken from reference TRBV29-1 and TRBJ1-1, reads SAVISQKPSRDICQRGTSLTIQCQVDSQVTMMFWYRQQPGQSLTLIATANQGSEATYESGFVIDKFPISRPNLTFSTLTVSNMSPEDSSIYLCSVTQGVERNTEAFFGQGTRLTVV.

This chain connects TRBV20-1 to TRBJ2-7; maybe TRBD2 (6 bases). The V gene's germline CDR1 is DFQATT and CDR2 SNEGSKA (reference sequence). The V and J ends lost 6 bases and 3 bases respectively, with 15 bases between them. The CDR3 totals 13 residues. The CDR3 sequence is CSAARGTVYEQYF. The CDR3 nucleotides are TGCAGTGCAGCGCGGGGAACGGTCTACGAGCAGTACTTC.

This clonotype was detected once. V and J are TRBV7-8 and TRBJ2-5; no reliable D call. CDR1 and CDR2 from the germline V gene are SGHVS and FQNEAQ. The ends were cut back, 5 bases at V and 0 bases at J, with 16 bases in the middle. The CDR3 covers 16 residues. CDR3 DNA: TGTGCCAGCAGCCGATACCGCGTCCAGTACCAAGAGACCCAGTACTTC. The encoded protein is CASSRYRVQYQETQYF. The full variable domain, in which reference TRBV7-8 and TRBJ2-5 provide the parts outside the CDR3, is GAGVSQSPRYKVAKRGQDVALRCDPISGHVSLFWYQQALGQGPEFLTYFQNEAQLDKSGLPSDRFFAERPEGSVSTLKIQRTQQEDSAVYLCASSRYRVQYQETQYFGPGTRLLVL.

This sequence joins TRBV20-1 and TRBJ2-7; 8 bases align to TRBD1. Germline CDR1 reads DFQATT; CDR2 reads SNEGSKA (reference sequence). This CDR3 region has 14 residues. V was clipped by 2 bases and J by 3 bases; unmatched bases: 6. The CDR3 bases are TGCAGTGCTAGATCCCACAGGGGGGACTACGAGCAGTACTTC. It codes for CSARSHRGDYEQYF.

The chain has TRBV6-1 and TRBJ2-1; 9 nucleotides line up with TRBD2. The CDR3 loop spans 16 amino acids. J was trimmed by 7 bases and V by 6 bases; bases with no gene match: 13. CDR1 MNHNS and CDR2 SASEGT come from the germline V gene. In DNA form, the CDR3 reads TGTGCCAGCAGGGGAGGAAGCGGGAGGCCGAATAATGAGCAGTTCTTC. This gives the protein CASRGGSGRPNNEQFF.

In this sample, this clonotype turned up once. The chain has TRBV7-9 and TRBJ1-1; 7 bases line up with TRBD1. In germline, CDR1 is SEHNR, CDR2 FQNEAQ (reference sequence). The CDR3 consists of 13 residues. V dropped 5 bases and J dropped 4; count of bases not matched to a gene: 4. The chain's CDR3 is CASSPTGATEAFF. The CDR3 coding sequence is TGTGCCAGCAGCCCTACAGGGGCCACTGAAGCTTTCTTT.

The chain joins TRBV6-5 to TRBJ2-7, with TRBD1 matching over 8 bases. Germline V gene sequence: CDR1 MNHEY, CDR2 SVGAGI. The junction had 4 bases not matched to a gene; V was cut back by 5 bases and J by 4 bases. There are 13 residues in the CDR3. The CDR3 region has the DNA TGTGCCAGCAGTCCCTGGACAGGGTACGAGCAGTACTTC. Its translation: CASSPWTGYEQYF.

The chain couples TRBV12-3 or TRBV12-4 to TRBJ1-1; 9 bases line up with TRBD1. The CDR3 is 16 amino acids. The V segment lost 3 bases and the J segment 0 bases; nucleotides outside the gene matches: 5. The CDR3 is CASSFWTGVLNTEAFF. The CDR3 DNA follows: TGTGCCAGCAGTTTCTGGACAGGGGTCCTGAACACTGAAGCTTTCTTT.

This clonotype showed up just once. The gene calls are TRBV15 and TRBJ2-5; D may be TRBD2 (5 bases). The CDR3 length is 12 residues. The germline V gene has CDR1 LNHNV and CDR2 YYDKDF (reference sequence). V lost 4 bases, J lost 5 bases, and 8 bases lay in between. In DNA form, the CDR3 reads TGTGCCACCAGCACGAGGAGGGAGACCCAGTACTTC. Its protein is CATSTRRETQYF.

The chain employs TRBV23-1 and TRBJ1-2; D is possibly TRBD1 (6 bases). TRBV23-1 carries the ORF label, with uncertain function. Deletions cut 7 bases from V and 4 bases from J, with 13 bases between. The CDR3 is 13 residues long. The DNA for the CDR3 is TGCGCCAGCATCCCTTCACAGGGCTATGGCTACACCTTC. This gives the protein CASIPSQGYGYTF.